Below are 17 T cell receptor delta chains sequenced from a single sample in a study of γδ T cells in repeated Plasmodium falciparum infection. Gammadelta T cells were flow-sorted from PBMC into Vgamma9/Vdelta2+ and Vdelta2-negative populations for bulk analysis. TCRdb reran clone calling via CATT on the multiplex PCR reads. Of tens of thousands of delta-chain clones in the sample, about 2% are singletons; the top ten hold around 24%. Source material: gamma-delta T cells from blood. All receptors derive from a pool of human donors (malaria-infected and uninfected, not separated).

The table lists this clone with many counts. This DNA's translation differs at residue 10 from TCRdb's protein, which comes from a much larger clone; a read error is likely, and the protein shown is translated from the DNA. The chain recombines TRDV3 with TRDJ1; D is ambiguous. TCRdb leaves out the J gene; it was filled in here by matching the DNA to germline. Trimming left V 4 bases short and J 0 bases short, with 27 bases between. CDR3 length: 18 residues. Germline CDR1 is TVYSNPD and CDR2 is GDNSRS (reference sequence). The CDR3 DNA reads TGTGCCTCCCTGTTTTGGGCTACACTCCGGGCGGACACCGATAAACTCATCTTT. Translating it yields CASLFWATLRADTDKLIF.

As concerns this clone: TCRdb pairs this DNA with a much larger clone's protein that differs at residue 6, likely a read error; the protein shown was translated from the DNA. The chain has TRDV3 and TRDJ1; 8 bases line up with TRDD3. The J gene was missing in TCRdb and was found by matching the end of the DNA to germline. This CDR3 has 20 amino acids. Trimming took 0 bases from V and 0 from J; bases not matched to a gene: 21. CDR1 is TVYSNPD and CDR2 is GDNSRS in the germline V gene (reference sequence). CDR3 in DNA: TGTGCCTTTAGTCCTTCTACCTTGACTGGGGGTAGACCGTACACCGATAAACTCATCTTT. Translated: CAFSPSTLTGGRPYTDKLIF. Drawing the rest from reference TRDV3 and TRDJ1, the complete variable domain is CDKVTQSSPDQTVASGSEVVLLCTYDTVYSNPDLFWYRIRPDYSFQFVFYGDNSRSEGADFTQGRFSVKHILTQKAFHLVISPVRTEDSATYYCAFSPSTLTGGRPYTDKLIFGKGTRVTVEP.

This clone was counted only a few times. The amino acid sequence in TCRdb belongs to a much larger clone and departs from this DNA's translation at residue 10, likely a sequencing read error; the sequence shown is translated from the DNA. This sequence joins TRDV2 and TRDJ1, with 9 bases fitting TRDD3. CDR3 size: 20 residues. Trimming took 0 bases from V and 0 from J; bases not matched to a gene: 16. Per germline, CDR1 GEAIGNYY and CDR2 EKD. CDR3 nucleotides: TGTGCCTGTGACACCCTCCAACTGGGGGAGACGGATTCGTACACCGATAAACTCATCTTT. Translating gives CACDTLQLGETDSYTDKLIF.

The CDR3 protein is CALGKAIFLLGWGWKTYKLIF. For the CDR3, the DNA is TGTGCTCTTGGGAAGGCCATATTCCTACTCGGCTGGGGATGGAAAACCTATAAACTCATCTTC. The J gene was not called, though the V gene is TRDV1; no check of the table's D call, TRDD3, against the DNA was made. Germline loops: CDR1 TSWWSYY, CDR2 QGS. This CDR3 spans 21 amino acids.

This clone was seen repeatedly, ten times or more. TCRdb shows a much larger clone's protein in place of this DNA's translation, and the two differ at residue 20, likely through a read error; the protein shown is translated from the DNA. This chain uses TRDV1 with TRDJ1, with TRDD3 matching over 13 bases. This CDR3 is built from 22 residues. The germline V gene encodes CDR1 TSWWSYY and CDR2 QGS. The CDR3 nucleotides read TGTGCTCTTGGGGAACCCCCGGGATTCATACTGGGGGATACGGTTCGTACCGATAAACCCATCTTT. As protein: CALGEPPGFILGDTVRTDKPIF.

This clone was counted a few times. TCRdb shows a much larger clone's protein in place of this DNA's translation, and the two differ at residue 17, likely through a read error; the protein shown is translated from the DNA. No J gene was named, though the V gene is TRDV2; the DNA was not compared with TRDD3, the D call given in the table. The CDR3 totals 19 residues. Germline CDR1 GEAIGNYY, CDR2 EKD. The CDR3 sequence: CACDTLGLGENVWTDKPIF. Here the CDR3 DNA reads TGTGCCTGTGACACCCTAGGACTGGGGGAGAACGTTTGGACCGATAAACCCATCTTT.

As concerns this clone: The protein held in TCRdb is that of a much larger clone and does not match this DNA's translation at residue 19, likely because of a read error; the protein shown is translated from the DNA. V gene assignment gives TRDV1, but the J gene was left uncalled; the D call TRDD3 from the table was never checked on the DNA. The length of the CDR3 is 21 residues. The germline V gene has CDR1 TSWWSYY and CDR2 QGS. The CDR3 DNA sequence: TGTGCTCTTGGGAAACCCTCTTCCAGGCGCTGGGGGATACAAAACACCGATAAACCCATCTTT. It encodes CALGKPSSRRWGIQNTDKPIF.

In its sample, this clone was seen a few times. TCRdb lists the protein of a much larger clone for this DNA, which differs at residue 22, so this is likely a read error; the protein given here is translated from the DNA itself. The V gene is listed as TRDV1; no J gene was called; TRDD3 reflects the table's D call only, with no check against the DNA. Germline V gives CDR1 TSWWSYY, CDR2 QGS. The CDR3 consists of 23 residues. The CDR3: CALGELGSLPRRYWGIKSGKLTF. CDR3 nucleotides: TGTGCTCTTGGGGAACTGGGCAGCCTTCCTAGACGGTACTGGGGGATAAAGAGCGGTAAACTCACCTTT.

This clone has just a few counts. TCRdb shows a much larger clone's protein in place of this DNA's translation, and the two differ at residue 13, likely through a read error; the protein shown is translated from the DNA. The chain uses TRDV2 and TRDJ1; 7 nucleotides align to TRDD3. The J gene comes from matching the DNA to germline here; TCRdb lacks it. Germline CDR1 is GEAIGNYY and CDR2 is EKD. The V segment lost 2 bases and the J segment 0 bases; nucleotides outside the gene matches: 23. The CDR3 loop spans 21 amino acids. In DNA, the CDR3 is TGTGCCTGTGACAAACTGCGTGGGGGAAACGCATCTATCCTGTACACCGATAAACTCATCTTT. It yields the protein CACDKLRGGNASILYTDKLIF.

This clone has a handful of counts. The protein recorded in TCRdb matches a much larger clone and deviates from this DNA's translation at residue 16, suggesting a read error; the protein here is obtained by translating the DNA. The chain employs TRDV1 and TRDJ1, with TRDD3 identical over 12 bases. The J gene, left out of TCRdb, was set here by checking the DNA against germline. CDR3 length: 21 amino acids. Germline CDR1 reads TSWWSYY; CDR2 reads QGS. V shed 6 bases, J shed 3 bases, and the junction held 23 bases outside the gene matches. The CDR3 here is CALGQGVLASWGIRGADKLIF. CDR3 bases: TGTGCTCTTGGTCAGGGGGTCCTTGCGTCCTGGGGGATACGGGGCGCCGATAAACTCATCTTT.

This clone was counted ten times or more. This DNA translates differently at residue 12 from the TCRdb protein, which is that of a much larger clone; a read error is likely, and the protein shown is the DNA's own translation. The genes are TRDV1 and TRDJ1; D ambiguous. Here the J gene was assigned by germline matching of the DNA, as TCRdb has none. This CDR3 is 16 amino acids long. From germline, CDR1 is TSWWSYY and CDR2 QGS. CDR3 DNA: TGTGCTCTTGGGGAACGTCAACAAGCGTACACCAATAAACTCATCTTT. Residues: CALGERQQAYTNKLIF.

On this clone: The protein TCRdb lists belongs to a much larger clone and differs from this DNA's translation at residue 8, which points to a read error; the protein shown is made from the DNA. The chain joins TRAV38-2/DV8 to TRDJ1; 7 bases are shared with TRDD3. The J gene, missing from TCRdb, was assigned here through DNA to germline matching. The germline V gene encodes CDR1 TSESDYY and CDR2 QEAYKQQN. The ends lost 0 bases at V and 0 bases at J; junction bases unmatched: 32. This CDR3 has 25 residues. The CDR3 DNA reads TGTGCTTATAGGAGCGGGAATACTCTACATTGGGGGAATCTAACGTACCCCAAGTACACCGATAAACTCATCTTT. Its protein is CAYRSGNTLHWGNLTYPKYTDKLIF.

Remarks on this clone: A far larger clone is only one base removed, so a read error is likely. This CDR3 is also generated by other DNA sequences in the sample. J is TRDJ1 and V is TRDV1; 8 bases agree with TRDD3. Assignment of the J gene here rests on matching the DNA to germline, because TCRdb gives none. Germline V gene lookup returns CDR1 TSWWSYY and CDR2 QGS. The CDR3 runs to 25 residues. V trimming: 3 bases; J trimming: 0 bases; junction bases outside the gene matches: 33. DNA for the CDR3: TGTGCTCTTGGGGAGCTAAAGAGGCTCCTCTCCCCACCGTACTGGGGGGCCCCCTACACCGATAAACTCATCTTT. As protein: CALGELKRLLSPPYWGAPYTDKLIF.

Note on this clone: The TCRdb protein comes from a much larger clone and disagrees with this DNA's translation at residue 5, likely due to a read error; the protein given here is derived from the DNA. The chain carries TRDV2 and TRDJ1, with 10 nucleotides matching TRDD3. The J gene, left out of TCRdb, was set here by checking the DNA against germline. V lost 5 bases and J lost 1; bases outside the gene matches: 30. The CDR3 extends over 23 amino acids. CDR1 and CDR2 (germline): GEAIGNYY, EKD. CDR3 bases: TGTGCCTGTGGCAGACACTTCCTAATGAGGGGGATACGCTCCCGGGGTTGCACCGATAAACTCATCTTT. Its translation: CACGRHFLMRGIRSRGCTDKLIF.

This clone was observed a handful of times. A far bigger clonotype differs at one base, so this is likely a read error. Other DNA sequences of this sample code for an identical CDR3. The J gene is TRDJ1, the V gene TRDV3, with 7 positions matching TRDD3. As TCRdb names no J gene, one was assigned here on the basis of a DNA match to germline. CDR3 length: 16 amino acids. The germline CDR1 and CDR2 sequences are TVYSNPD and GDNSRS (reference sequence). Written as DNA, the CDR3 is TGTGCTGTACTATCCTGGGGGTACCAGGGAACCGATAAACTCATCTTT. This encodes CAVLSWGYQGTDKLIF.

This clone was counted ten times or more. TCRdb's entry gives the protein of a much larger clone, which mismatches this DNA's translation at residue 5, likely from a read error; the protein reported here is translated from the DNA. The V call is TRDV2, the J call TRDJ1; 11 bases are shared with TRDD3. TCRdb gives no J gene; it was assigned here by matching the DNA to germline. The CDR3 has 19 amino acids. J was trimmed by 0 bases and V by 3 bases; bases with no gene match: 14. Germline loops: CDR1 GEAIGNYY, CDR2 EKD. The CDR3 loop reads CACDAVGGGYVGYTDKLIF. The DNA of the CDR3 is TGTGCCTGTGACGCCGTAGGTGGGGGATACGTGGGGTACACCGATAAACTCATCTTT.

This clone was observed a handful of times. The protein given by TCRdb reflects a much larger clone and differs at residue 6 from this DNA's translation, likely from a read error; the protein shown is the DNA's translation. V and J are TRDV2 and TRDJ1; 12 nucleotides match TRDD3. The J gene, left out of TCRdb, was set here by checking the DNA against germline. Germline CDR1 reads GEAIGNYY; CDR2 reads EKD. The CDR3 is 24 amino acids. The J segment lost 0 bases and the V segment lost 1 base, leaving 26 bases of the junction unmatched. CDR3 bases: TGTGCCTGTGACACTTTTCCTGGGGGATACGCGGATGCACAACCCAAATTGTACACCGATAAACTCATCTTT. Amino acids: CACDTFPGGYADAQPKLYTDKLIF.